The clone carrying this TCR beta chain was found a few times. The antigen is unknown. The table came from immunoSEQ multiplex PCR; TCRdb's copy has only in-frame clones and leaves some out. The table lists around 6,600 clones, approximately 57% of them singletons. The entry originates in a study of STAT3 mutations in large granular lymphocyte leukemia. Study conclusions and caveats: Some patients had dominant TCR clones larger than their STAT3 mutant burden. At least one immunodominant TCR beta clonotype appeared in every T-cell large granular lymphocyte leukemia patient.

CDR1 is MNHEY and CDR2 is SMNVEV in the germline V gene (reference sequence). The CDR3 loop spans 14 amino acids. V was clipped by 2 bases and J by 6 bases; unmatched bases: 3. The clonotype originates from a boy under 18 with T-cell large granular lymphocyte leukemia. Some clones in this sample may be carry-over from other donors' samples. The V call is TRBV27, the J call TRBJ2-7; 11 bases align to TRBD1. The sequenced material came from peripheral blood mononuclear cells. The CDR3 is CASSLKGQGGEQYF. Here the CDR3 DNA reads TGTGCCAGCAGTTTAAAGGGACAGGGGGGCGAGCAGTACTTC.